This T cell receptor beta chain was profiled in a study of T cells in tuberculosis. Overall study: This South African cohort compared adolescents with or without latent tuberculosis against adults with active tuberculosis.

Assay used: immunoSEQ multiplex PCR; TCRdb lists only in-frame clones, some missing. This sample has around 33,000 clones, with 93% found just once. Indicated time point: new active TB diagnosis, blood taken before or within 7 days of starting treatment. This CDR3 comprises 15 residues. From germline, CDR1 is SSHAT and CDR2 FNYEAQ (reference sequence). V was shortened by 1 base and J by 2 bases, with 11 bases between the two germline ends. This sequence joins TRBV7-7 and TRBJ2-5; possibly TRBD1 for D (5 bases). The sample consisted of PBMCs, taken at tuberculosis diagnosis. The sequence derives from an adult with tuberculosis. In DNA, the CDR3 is TGTGCCAGCAGCTTAGAGGCAGGGCTTCAAGAGACCCAGTACTTC. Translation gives CASSLEAGLQETQYF.